This T cell receptor beta chain was captured in a study of cytomegalovirus exposure and HLA in healthy donors. Whole-study findings and limits: Other equally common chains were less clonally expanded than HLA-associated TCR beta chains, a later analysis showed. Among donors in an Asian-associated ancestry cluster, a later analysis reportedly found fewer N-insertions than the roughly 610-donor mean.

Concerning this clone itself: The antigen is unknown.

With 60 Vbeta and 13 Jbeta primers, the PCR was carried out. TCRdb keeps only in-frame clones here, not all; method: immunoSEQ multiplex PCR. The repertoire includes about 97,000 clones, 76% of them detected once, and 3.5% to 5% sits in the top ten. CDR3 length equals 15 residues. Germline assignment: CDR1 SGDLS and CDR2 YYNGEE. Deletions cut 3 bases from V and 7 bases from J, with 16 bases between. Sequenced sample: PBMCs. This TCR was sampled from a man between 35 and 55 years old in good health and CMV-seronegative. The V gene is TRBV9, the J gene TRBJ2-2, with D hard to call. CDR3 coding DNA: TGTGCCAGCAGCGGGAGCGATTGGCTGCGCGGGGAGCTGTTTTTT. It translates to CASSGSDWLRGELFF.